This T cell receptor (beta chain) stems from a study of blood T cell repertoires in COVID-19. Study processing details: By means of reference gene primer amplification, nucleated cell counts were estimated. The data were produced by immunoSEQ multiplex PCR, yet TCRdb's version contains in-frame clones alone and is incomplete. Clone size and the V and J calls come from that table; the DNA yielded D and trimming. The table shows about 160,000 clones, with almost 85% occurring only once. The V end lost 4 bases, the J end lost 0 bases, and 12 bases lay between the germline ends. The CDR3 loop spans 15 amino acids. Germline loops: CDR1 LNHNV, CDR2 YYDKDF (reference sequence).

The rearrangement uses TRBV15 and TRBJ1-2; D is perhaps TRBD1 (6 bases). The sequenced sample consisted of peripheral blood. The clonotype was recovered from a woman older than 75 with acute or convalescent COVID-19. The CDR3: CATSTGGTANYGYTF. The CDR3 DNA follows: TGTGCCACCAGCACTGGGGGCACCGCTAACTATGGCTACACCTTC.